A selection of T cell receptor beta chains follows, all from one sample in a study of neurological immune-mediated disorders. Each CDR3 protein is one row after TCRdb ran MiXCR on the 5' RACE reads. The sample contains approximately 86,000 distinct CDR3 sequences, around 2.6% of which appear only once. Sequenced input: PBMCs. Every receptor here comes from a woman between 25 and 40 years old with multiple sclerosis. Each CDR3 is given with its conserved first and last residue. Fields, in order: V gene, clone size, CDR3 length, J gene, D gene, CDR3 protein, CDR3 DNA. A D gene is named only where the DNA matches it firmly. The size of a clone is reported for some rows only, either as once, few or many, or as a class for expanded clones.

>TRBV4-3|many|13|TRBJ2-1|NA
CASSLSSYNEQFF
TGCGCCAGCAGTCTAAGCTCCTACAATGAGCAGTTCTTC
>TRBV25-1|many|14|TRBJ2-3|NA
CASSELARTDTQYF
TGTGCCAGCAGTGAACTAGCCCGCACAGATACGCAGTATTTT
>TRBV12-3/TRBV12-4|many|13|TRBJ2-2|NA
CASGHPNTGELFF
TGTGCCAGCGGCCACCCGAACACCGGGGAGCTGTTTTTT
>TRBV12-3/TRBV12-4|many|13|TRBJ1-2|NA
CASSSTGLYGYTF
TGTGCCAGCAGTTCGACAGGACTCTATGGCTACACCTTC
>TRBV20-1|many|15|TRBJ2-1|NA
CSAQKGSRLNNEQFF
TGCAGTGCTCAGAAGGGTAGCAGACTTAACAATGAGCAGTTCTTC
>TRBV7-6|many|22|TRBJ2-3|TRBD2
CASSLSLKTSGRRLSSTDTQYF
TGTGCCAGCAGCTTATCCCTGAAGACTAGCGGGAGACGCCTCAGCAGCACAGATACGCAGTATTTT
>TRBV7-2|many|14|TRBJ2-5|TRBD2
CASSLTSDIETQYF
TGTGCCAGCAGCTTGACTAGCGATATAGAGACCCAGTACTTC
>TRBV29-1|many|17|TRBJ2-5|NA
CSVDDDYGRVYQETQYF
TGCAGCGTTGACGACGACTATGGACGGGTCTACCAAGAGACCCAGTACTTC
>TRBV7-9|many|12|TRBJ2-2|NA
CASSIDDGELFF
TGTGCCAGCAGCATTGACGATGGGGAGCTGTTTTTT
>TRBV28|many|18|TRBJ2-2|TRBD1
CASSLSWSRGQGTGELFF
TGTGCCAGCAGTTTAAGTTGGTCGAGGGGGCAGGGAACCGGGGAGCTGTTTTTT
>TRBV19|NA|14|TRBJ1-1|TRBD1
CASSWGTGNTEAFF
TGTGCCAGTAGTTGGGGGACAGGGAACACTGAAGCTTTCTTT
>TRBV11-3|many|15|TRBJ2-1|TRBD2
CASSLDLGGDNEQFF
TGTGCCAGCAGCTTAGATCTCGGGGGGGACAATGAGCAGTTCTTC